What follows are 3 T cell receptor beta chains derived from one specimen sequenced in a study of blood T cell repertoires in COVID-19. Profiling relied on immunoSEQ multiplex PCR, and the TCRdb table lists in-frame clones only, not all of them. This table has a few hundred thousand clones, 82% appearing once. The sample comprised peripheral blood. These receptors were taken from a woman of 80 years or more with COVID-19, enrolled during active disease.

The sample holds a few counts of this clone. The chain has TRBV7-8 and TRBJ2-4; 9 bases are a match to TRBD1. The ends lost 5 bases at V and 6 bases at J; junction bases unmatched: 8. This CDR3 comprises 15 residues. Looked up from germline, CDR1 is SGHVS and CDR2 is FQNEAQ. The CDR3 coding sequence is TGTGCCAGCAGCCCAGGACAGGGGAACGGAAACATTCAGTACTTC. Residues: CASSPGQGNGNIQYF.

The chain uses TRBV9 and TRBJ2-3; TRBD2 agrees at 13 bases. V shed 3 bases, J shed 9 bases, and the junction held 10 bases outside the gene matches. CDR1 SGDLS and CDR2 YYNGEE come from the germline V gene. This CDR3 contains 16 residues. CDR3 nucleotides: TGTGCCAGCAGCGGAGGACTAGCGGGAGATGGTAGGACGCAGTATTTT. Amino acids: CASSGGLAGDGRTQYF.

The rearrangement links TRBV7-3 to TRBJ2-1; 9 bases are a match to TRBD1. The J segment lost 5 bases and the V segment lost 5 bases, leaving 13 bases of the junction unmatched. Germline V gives CDR1 SGHTA, CDR2 FQGTGA. CDR3 length equals 17 residues. CDR3 region: CASSTGGLGQGNNEQFF. The CDR3 DNA follows: TGTGCCAGCAGCACAGGGGGGCTGGGACAGGGAAACAATGAGCAGTTCTTC.